This paragraph reports one T cell receptor (beta chain). Antigen: not known. Libraries were prepared by immunoSEQ multiplex PCR; TCRdb keeps only in-frame clonotypes and omits some of them. Among approximately 160,000 clones, about 90% were seen once, and the ten largest hold 5%. Trimming took off 0 bases at V and 4 bases at J, with 9 bases between the two ends. CDR1 and CDR2 from the germline V gene are MNHNY and SVGAGI (reference sequence). The CDR3 length is 14 residues. This sample was taken from a study of T cell responses to AZD1222 COVID-19 vaccine. Notes on the study in general: Only a handful of AZD1222 recipients tested seropositive at baseline. Vaccine-related CD4 TCRs covered spike, predominating at 160-218 and 743-854. Among the donors, most were white British and more were female, and clonal diversity was possibly underestimated. Spike-specific TCR breadth and depth both grew after two AZD1222 doses.

The sequences come from peripheral blood, collected on day 0 of AZD1222 vaccination. The chain joins TRBV6-6 to TRBJ2-5, with D tentatively TRBD1 or TRBD2 (5 bases each). The clonotype was recovered from an adult in good health. The CDR3 region has the DNA TGTGCCAGCAGTTACTCGTCGGGGCCAGAGACCCAGTACTTC. Protein sequence: CASSYSSGPETQYF.